A selection of T cell receptor beta chains follows, all from one sample in a study of Ad26.COV2.S vaccination and SARS-CoV-2 variants. Clones were sequenced by immunoSEQ multiplex PCR, and TCRdb holds only the in-frame ones, with some missing. The table records about 350,000 clones, roughly nine tenths of them present only once. This specimen consisted of peripheral blood, obtained after recovery from COVID-19. These receptors were obtained from a human donor who had recovered from COVID-19. CDR3s include the opening cysteine and the closing phenylalanine or tryptophan. Fields, in order: D gene, J gene, V gene, CDR3 protein. A D gene is named only where the DNA matches it firmly.

d_gene: -
j_gene: TRBJ1-1
v_gene: TRBV7-3
CDR3aa: CASSLSSGNTEAFF

d_gene: -
j_gene: TRBJ2-5
v_gene: TRBV29-1
CDR3aa: CSVERGETQYF

d_gene: TRBD1
j_gene: TRBJ2-7
v_gene: TRBV7-9
CDR3aa: CASSLTGANYEQYF

d_gene: TRBD1
j_gene: TRBJ2-5
v_gene: TRBV7-8
CDR3aa: CASSEPGGTGVETQYF

d_gene: TRBD2
j_gene: TRBJ2-5
v_gene: TRBV24-1
CDR3aa: CATGEGETQYF

d_gene: TRBD1
j_gene: TRBJ2-7
v_gene: TRBV27
CDR3aa: CASSHRGRTDEQYF

d_gene: -
j_gene: TRBJ1-1
v_gene: TRBV29-1
CDR3aa: CSVRRAGMNTEAFF

d_gene: -
j_gene: TRBJ2-6
v_gene: TRBV10-3
CDR3aa: CAISESIGANVLTF

d_gene: TRBD1
j_gene: TRBJ2-7
v_gene: TRBV7-2
CDR3aa: CASTRQGLLHEQYF

d_gene: -
j_gene: TRBJ1-2
v_gene: TRBV14
CDR3aa: CASSPFEDGDGYGYTF

d_gene: -
j_gene: TRBJ2-2
v_gene: TRBV6-5
CDR3aa: CASSPVGELFF

d_gene: -
j_gene: TRBJ1-5
v_gene: TRBV4-2
CDR3aa: CASSQDLGTTTTYQPQHF

d_gene: TRBD1
j_gene: TRBJ1-1
v_gene: TRBV2
CDR3aa: CASSEETGTEAFF

d_gene: TRBD2
j_gene: TRBJ2-2
v_gene: TRBV4-1
CDR3aa: CASSPWPSGANTGELFF

d_gene: -
j_gene: TRBJ2-1
v_gene: TRBV19
CDR3aa: CASTTGTPSYNEQFF

d_gene: TRBD1
j_gene: TRBJ1-2
v_gene: TRBV6-6
CDR3aa: CASSYSRDRDYGYTF

d_gene: TRBD2
j_gene: TRBJ2-7
v_gene: TRBV7-2
CDR3aa: CASSYGLAGGEQYF

d_gene: -
j_gene: TRBJ1-3
v_gene: TRBV6-6
CDR3aa: CASSLGPNPPLSGNTIYF

d_gene: -
j_gene: TRBJ2-3
v_gene: TRBV7-2
CDR3aa: CASRPRRGLTDTQYF

d_gene: TRBD1
j_gene: TRBJ1-2
v_gene: TRBV9
CDR3aa: CASSGGQNPFDYGYTF

d_gene: -
j_gene: TRBJ2-1
v_gene: TRBV12-5
CDR3aa: CASGWGGHHLYNEQFF

d_gene: -
j_gene: TRBJ1-2
v_gene: TRBV7-6
CDR3aa: CASSADVDSYYGYTF

d_gene: TRBD1
j_gene: TRBJ2-3
v_gene: TRBV15
CDR3aa: CATSRDSPGQGRDGTDTQYF